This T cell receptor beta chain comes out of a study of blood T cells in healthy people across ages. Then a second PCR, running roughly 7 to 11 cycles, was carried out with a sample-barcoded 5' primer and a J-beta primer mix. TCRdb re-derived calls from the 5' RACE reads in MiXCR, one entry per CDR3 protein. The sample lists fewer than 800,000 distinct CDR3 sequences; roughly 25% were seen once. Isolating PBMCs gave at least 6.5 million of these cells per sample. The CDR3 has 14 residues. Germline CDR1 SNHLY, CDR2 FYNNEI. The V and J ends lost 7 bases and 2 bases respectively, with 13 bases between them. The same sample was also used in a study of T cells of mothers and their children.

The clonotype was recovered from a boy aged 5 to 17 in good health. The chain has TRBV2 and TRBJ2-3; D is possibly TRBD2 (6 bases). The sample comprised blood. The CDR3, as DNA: TGTGCCAGCACCCCGGGACTCTACACAGATACGCAGTATTTT. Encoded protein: CASTPGLYTDTQYF.